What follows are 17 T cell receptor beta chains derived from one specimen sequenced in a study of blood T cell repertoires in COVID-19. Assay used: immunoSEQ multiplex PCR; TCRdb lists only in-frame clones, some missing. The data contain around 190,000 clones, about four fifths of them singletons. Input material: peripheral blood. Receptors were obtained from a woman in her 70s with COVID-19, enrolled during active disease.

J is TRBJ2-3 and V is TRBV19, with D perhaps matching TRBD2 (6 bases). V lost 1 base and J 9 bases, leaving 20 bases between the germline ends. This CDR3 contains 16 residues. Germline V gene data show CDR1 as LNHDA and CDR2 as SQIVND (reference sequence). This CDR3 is CASSIAGGTHVGTQYF. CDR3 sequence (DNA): TGTGCCAGTAGTATAGCTGGCGGGACCCACGTGGGCACGCAGTATTTT. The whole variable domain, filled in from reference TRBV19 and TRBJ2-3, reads DGGITQSPKYLFRKEGQNVTLSCEQNLNHDAMYWYRQDPGQGLRLIYYSQIVNDFQKGDIAEGYSVSREKKESFPLTVTSAQKNPTAFYLCASSIAGGTHVGTQYFGPGTRLTVL.

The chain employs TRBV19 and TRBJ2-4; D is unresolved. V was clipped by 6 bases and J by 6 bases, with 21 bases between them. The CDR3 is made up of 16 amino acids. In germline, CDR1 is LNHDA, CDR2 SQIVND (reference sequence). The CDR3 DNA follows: TGTGCCAGTAGCCCCCGCCAACTACTAAGTCGAAACATTCAGTACTTC. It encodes CASSPRQLLSRNIQYF.

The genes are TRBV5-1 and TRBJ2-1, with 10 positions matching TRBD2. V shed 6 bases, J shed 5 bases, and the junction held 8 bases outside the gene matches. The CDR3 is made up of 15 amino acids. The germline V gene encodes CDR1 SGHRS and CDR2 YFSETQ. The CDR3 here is CASTPGTSANNEQFF. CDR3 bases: TGCGCCAGCACCCCCGGGACTAGCGCAAACAATGAGCAGTTCTTC.

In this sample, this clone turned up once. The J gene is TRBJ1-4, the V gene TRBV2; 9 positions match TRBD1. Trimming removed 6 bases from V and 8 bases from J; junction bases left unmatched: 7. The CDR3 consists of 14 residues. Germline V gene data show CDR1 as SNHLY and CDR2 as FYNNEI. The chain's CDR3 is CASSRDRVWEKLFF. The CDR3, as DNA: TGTGCCAGCAGCCGGGACAGGGTTTGGGAAAAACTGTTTTTT.

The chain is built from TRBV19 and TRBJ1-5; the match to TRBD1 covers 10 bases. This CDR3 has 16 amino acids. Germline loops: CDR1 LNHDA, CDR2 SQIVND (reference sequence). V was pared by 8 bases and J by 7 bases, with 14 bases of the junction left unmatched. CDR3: CASEVRDRGSLQPQHF. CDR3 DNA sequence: TGTGCCAGTGAAGTCCGGGACAGGGGTTCTTTGCAGCCCCAGCATTTT.

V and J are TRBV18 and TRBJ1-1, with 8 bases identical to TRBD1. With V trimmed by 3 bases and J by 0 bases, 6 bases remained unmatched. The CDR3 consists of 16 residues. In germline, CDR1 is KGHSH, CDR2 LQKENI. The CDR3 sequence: CASSPTGQAMNTEAFF. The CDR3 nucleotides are TGTGCCAGCTCACCCACGGGACAGGCAATGAACACTGAAGCTTTCTTT.

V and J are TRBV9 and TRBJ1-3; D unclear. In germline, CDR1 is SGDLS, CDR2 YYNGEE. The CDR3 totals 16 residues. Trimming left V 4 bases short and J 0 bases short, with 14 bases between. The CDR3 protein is CASSPYVGSSGNTIYF. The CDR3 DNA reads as TGTGCCAGCAGCCCCTATGTGGGCAGCTCTGGAAACACCATATATTTT.

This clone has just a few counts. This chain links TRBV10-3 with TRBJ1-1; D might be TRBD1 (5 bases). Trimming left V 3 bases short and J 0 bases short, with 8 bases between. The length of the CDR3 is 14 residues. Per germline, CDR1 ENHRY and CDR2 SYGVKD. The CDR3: CAISDRAMNTEAFF. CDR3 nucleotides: TGTGCCATCAGTGACAGGGCCATGAACACTGAAGCTTTCTTT.

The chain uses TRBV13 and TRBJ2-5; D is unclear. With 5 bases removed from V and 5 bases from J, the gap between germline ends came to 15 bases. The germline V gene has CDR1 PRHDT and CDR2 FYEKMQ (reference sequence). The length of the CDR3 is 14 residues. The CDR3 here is CASSPYNEWETQYF. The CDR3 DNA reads TGTGCCAGCAGCCCGTACAATGAATGGGAGACCCAGTACTTC.

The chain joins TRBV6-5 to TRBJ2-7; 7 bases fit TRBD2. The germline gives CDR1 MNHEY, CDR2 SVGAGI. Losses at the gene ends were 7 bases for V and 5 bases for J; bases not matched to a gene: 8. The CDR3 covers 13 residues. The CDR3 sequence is CASMGEGRHEQYF. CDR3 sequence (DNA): TGTGCCAGCATGGGGGAGGGCCGCCACGAGCAGTACTTC.

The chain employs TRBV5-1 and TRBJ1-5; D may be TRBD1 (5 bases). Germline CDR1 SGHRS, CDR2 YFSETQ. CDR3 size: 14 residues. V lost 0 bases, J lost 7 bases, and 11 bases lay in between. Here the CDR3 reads CASSLEGMGQPQHF. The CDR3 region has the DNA TGCGCCAGCAGCTTGGAGGGGATGGGACAGCCCCAGCATTTT. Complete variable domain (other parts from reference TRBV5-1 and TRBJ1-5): KAGVTQTPRYLIKTRGQQVTLSCSPISGHRSVSWYQQTPGQGLQFLFEYFSETQRNKGNFPGRFSGRQFSNSRSEMNVSTLELGDSALYLCASSLEGMGQPQHFGDGTRLSIL.

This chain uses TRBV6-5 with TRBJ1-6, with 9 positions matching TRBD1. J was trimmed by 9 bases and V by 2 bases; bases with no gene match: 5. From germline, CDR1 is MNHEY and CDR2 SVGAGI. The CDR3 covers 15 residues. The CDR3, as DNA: TGTGCCAGCAGTTACCGAGGGACAGGGAGTTCACCCCTCCACTTT. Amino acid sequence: CASSYRGTGSSPLHF.

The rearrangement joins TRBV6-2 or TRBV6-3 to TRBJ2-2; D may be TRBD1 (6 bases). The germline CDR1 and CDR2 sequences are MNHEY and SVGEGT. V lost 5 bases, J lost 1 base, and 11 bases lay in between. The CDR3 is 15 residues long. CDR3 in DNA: TGTGCCAGCAGTCCGGGACACTTGAACACCGGGGAGCTGTTTTTT. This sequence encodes CASSPGHLNTGELFF.

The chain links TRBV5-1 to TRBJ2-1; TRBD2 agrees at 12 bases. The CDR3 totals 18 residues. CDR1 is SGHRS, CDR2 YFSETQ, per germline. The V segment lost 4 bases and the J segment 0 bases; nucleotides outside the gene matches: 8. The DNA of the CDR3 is TGCGCCAGCAGCCCATCCGGACTAGCGGGAACCTCCTACAATGAGCAGTTCTTC. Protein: CASSPSGLAGTSYNEQFF. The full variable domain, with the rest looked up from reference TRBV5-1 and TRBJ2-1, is KAGVTQTPRYLIKTRGQQVTLSCSPISGHRSVSWYQQTPGQGLQFLFEYFSETQRNKGNFPGRFSGRQFSNSRSEMNVSTLELGDSALYLCASSPSGLAGTSYNEQFFGPGTRLTVL.

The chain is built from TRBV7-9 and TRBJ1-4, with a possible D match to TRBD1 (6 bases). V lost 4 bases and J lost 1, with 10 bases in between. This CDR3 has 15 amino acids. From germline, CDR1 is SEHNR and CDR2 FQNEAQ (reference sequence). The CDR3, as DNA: TGTGCCAGCAGCTCCCGGACAGTAACTAATGAAAAACTGTTTTTT. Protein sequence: CASSSRTVTNEKLFF.

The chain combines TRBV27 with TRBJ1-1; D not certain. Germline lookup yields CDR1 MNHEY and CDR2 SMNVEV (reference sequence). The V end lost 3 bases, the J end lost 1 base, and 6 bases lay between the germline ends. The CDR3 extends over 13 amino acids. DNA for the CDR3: TGTGCCAGCAGTTTCGAGCCGAACACTGAAGCTTTCTTT. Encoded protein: CASSFEPNTEAFF.

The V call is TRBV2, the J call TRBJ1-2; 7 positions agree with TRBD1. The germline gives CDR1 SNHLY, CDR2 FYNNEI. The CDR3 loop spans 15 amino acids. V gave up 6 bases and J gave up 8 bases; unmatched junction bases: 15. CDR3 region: CASRRLGQSLQGYTF. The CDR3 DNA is TGTGCCAGCAGAAGGCTGGGACAGTCCCTCCAAGGCTACACCTTC.